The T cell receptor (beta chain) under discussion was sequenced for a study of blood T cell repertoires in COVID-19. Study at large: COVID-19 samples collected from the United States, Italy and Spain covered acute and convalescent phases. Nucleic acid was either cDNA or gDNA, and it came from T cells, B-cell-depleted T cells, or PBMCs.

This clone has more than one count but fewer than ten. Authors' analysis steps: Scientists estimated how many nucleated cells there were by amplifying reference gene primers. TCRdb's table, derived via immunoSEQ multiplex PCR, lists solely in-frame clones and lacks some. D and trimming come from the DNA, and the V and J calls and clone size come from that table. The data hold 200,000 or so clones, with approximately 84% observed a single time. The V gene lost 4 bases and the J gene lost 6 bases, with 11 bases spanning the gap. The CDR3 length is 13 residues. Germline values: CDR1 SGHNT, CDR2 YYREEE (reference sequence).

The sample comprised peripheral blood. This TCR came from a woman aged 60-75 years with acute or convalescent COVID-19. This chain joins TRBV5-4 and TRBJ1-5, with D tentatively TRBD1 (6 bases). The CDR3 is CASSIQGTQPQHF. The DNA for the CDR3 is TGTGCCAGCAGCATACAGGGAACTCAGCCCCAGCATTTT.